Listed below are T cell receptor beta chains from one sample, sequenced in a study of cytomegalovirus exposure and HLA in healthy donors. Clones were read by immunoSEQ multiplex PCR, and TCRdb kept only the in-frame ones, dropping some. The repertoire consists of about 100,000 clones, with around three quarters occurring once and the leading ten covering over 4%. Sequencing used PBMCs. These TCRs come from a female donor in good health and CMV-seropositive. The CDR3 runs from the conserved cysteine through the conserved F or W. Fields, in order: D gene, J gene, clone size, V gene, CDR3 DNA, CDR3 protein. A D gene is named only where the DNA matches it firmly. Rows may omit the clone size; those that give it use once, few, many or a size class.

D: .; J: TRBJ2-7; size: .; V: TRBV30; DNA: TGTGCCTGGGCGGGCGACAGGTCCTACGAGCAGTACTTC; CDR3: CAWAGDRSYEQYF
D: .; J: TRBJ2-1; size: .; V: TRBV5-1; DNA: TGCGCCAGCGGACCGGGACAACCCCCCAATGAGCAGTTCTTC; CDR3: CASGPGQPPNEQFF
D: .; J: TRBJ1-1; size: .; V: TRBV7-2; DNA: TGTGCCAGCAGCCCATACAAACAGGGCCCTGAAGCTTTCTTT; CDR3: CASSPYKQGPEAFF
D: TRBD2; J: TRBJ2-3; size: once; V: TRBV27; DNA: TGTGCCAGCAGTATAGGACTAGCCCTTAGAGGGACAGATACGCAGTATTTT; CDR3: CASSIGLALRGTDTQYF
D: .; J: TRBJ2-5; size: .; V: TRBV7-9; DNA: TGTGCCAGCAGCTCGGGAGAGACCCAGTACTTC; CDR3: CASSSGETQYF
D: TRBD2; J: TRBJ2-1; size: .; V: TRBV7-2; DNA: TGTGCCAGCAGCTTAGACGGGGGGGCCTCCTACAATGAGCAGTTCTTC; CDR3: CASSLDGGASYNEQFF
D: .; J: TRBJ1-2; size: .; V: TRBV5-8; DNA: TGTGCCAGCAGCTTGGATTTGGGGGCCCCGGGCCCTAACTATGGCTACACCTTC; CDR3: CASSLDLGAPGPNYGYTF
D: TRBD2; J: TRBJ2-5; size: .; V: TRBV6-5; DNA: TGTGCCACCAATAGCGGGTTAGGGGAGACCCAGTACTTC; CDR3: CATNSGLGETQYF
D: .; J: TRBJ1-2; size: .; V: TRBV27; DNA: TGTGCCAGCAGTTATTCAGGGGTAAAATATGGCTACACCTTC; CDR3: CASSYSGVKYGYTF
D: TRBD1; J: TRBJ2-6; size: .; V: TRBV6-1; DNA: TGTGCCAGCACGACAGGGGCTGGGGCCAACGTCCTGACTTTC; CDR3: CASTTGAGANVLTF
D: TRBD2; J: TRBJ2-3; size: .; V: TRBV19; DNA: TGTGCCAGTAGCCCGGGGGGGGGCCCTGGAGATACGCAGTATTTT; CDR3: CASSPGGGPGDTQYF
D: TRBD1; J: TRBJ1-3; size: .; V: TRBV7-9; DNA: TGTGCCAGCAGCCCACAGGGGTTCTCCGGAAACACCATATATTTT; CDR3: CASSPQGFSGNTIYF
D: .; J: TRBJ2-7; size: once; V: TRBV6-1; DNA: TGTGCCAGCAGTGAAATCGGGTACTACGAGCAGTACTTC; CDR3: CASSEIGYYEQYF
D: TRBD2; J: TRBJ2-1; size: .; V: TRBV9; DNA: TGTGCCAGCAGCGTACTTAGCGGGAGGGAATTAGGGGATGAGCAGTTCTTC; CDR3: CASSVLSGRELGDEQFF
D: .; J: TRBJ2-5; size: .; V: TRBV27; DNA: TGTGCCAGCAGTTTATCCCGGGGAGGAGAGACCCAGTACTTC; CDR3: CASSLSRGGETQYF
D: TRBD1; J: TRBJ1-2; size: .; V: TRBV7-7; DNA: TGTGCCAGCAGCCTAGGACAGGGGCACACCTTC; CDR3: CASSLGQGHTF
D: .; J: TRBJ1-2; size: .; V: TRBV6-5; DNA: TGTGCCAGCAGTTCCACACCTTCCTATGGCTACACCTTC; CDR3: CASSSTPSYGYTF
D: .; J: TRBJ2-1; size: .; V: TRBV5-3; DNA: TGTGCCAGAAGCTTAAAGCCTGAGCAGTTCTTC; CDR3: CARSLKPEQFF
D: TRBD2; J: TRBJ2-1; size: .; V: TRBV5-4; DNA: TGTGCCAGCAGCCCCCGGAGAGGGAGGGCGGATGAGCAGTTCTTC; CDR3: CASSPRRGRADEQFF
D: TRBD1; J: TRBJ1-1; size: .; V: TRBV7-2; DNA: TGTGCCAGCAGTCTTGACAGGGGGCCGAGGACTGAAGCTTTCTTT; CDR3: CASSLDRGPRTEAFF
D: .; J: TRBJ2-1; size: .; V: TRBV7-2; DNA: TGTGCCAGCAGCTTAGCTCTGGGACAAACCTCCTCCTACAATGAGCAGTTCTTC; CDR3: CASSLALGQTSSYNEQFF
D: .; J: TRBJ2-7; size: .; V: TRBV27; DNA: TGTGCCAGCAGTGTGGGGGGCGGGGGATCCTACGAGCAGTACTTC; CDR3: CASSVGGGGSYEQYF
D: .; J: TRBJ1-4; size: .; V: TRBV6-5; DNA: TGTGCCAGCAGTTACTCGGGCAGGGGCTGGGAAAAACTGTTTTTT; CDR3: CASSYSGRGWEKLFF
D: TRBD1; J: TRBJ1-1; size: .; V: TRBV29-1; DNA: TGCAGCGTTGTAGACCCGTCGGGACAGATGAACACTGAAGCTTTCTTT; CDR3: CSVVDPSGQMNTEAFF
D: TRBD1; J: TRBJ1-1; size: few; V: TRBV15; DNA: TGTGCCACCAGCGATATTCGGACAGGGGTCCAGAACACTGAAGCTTTCTTT; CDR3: CATSDIRTGVQNTEAFF
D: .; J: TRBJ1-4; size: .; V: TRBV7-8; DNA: TGTGCCAGCAGCCCCCGAGGACAAACTAATGAAAAACTGTTTTTT; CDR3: CASSPRGQTNEKLFF
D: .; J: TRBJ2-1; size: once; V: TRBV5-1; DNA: TGCGCCAGCAGCTTGACGGCCCGGAGGGGGGGATACAATGAGCAGTTCTTC; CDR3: CASSLTARRGGYNEQFF
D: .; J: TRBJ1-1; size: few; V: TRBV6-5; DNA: TGTGCCAGCGGCCTCCCTCACACTGAAGCTTTCTTT; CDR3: CASGLPHTEAFF
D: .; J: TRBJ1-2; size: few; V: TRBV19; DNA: TGTGCCACCTATGCCAACTATGGCTACACCTTC; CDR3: CATYANYGYTF
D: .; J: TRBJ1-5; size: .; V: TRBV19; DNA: TGTGCCAGTAGCCCGAGCAATCTACAGCCCCAGCATTTT; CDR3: CASSPSNLQPQHF
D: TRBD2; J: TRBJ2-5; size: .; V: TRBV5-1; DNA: TGCGCCAGCAGCTTGGTAGCGGGCTTCCAAGAGACCCAGTACTTC; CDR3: CASSLVAGFQETQYF